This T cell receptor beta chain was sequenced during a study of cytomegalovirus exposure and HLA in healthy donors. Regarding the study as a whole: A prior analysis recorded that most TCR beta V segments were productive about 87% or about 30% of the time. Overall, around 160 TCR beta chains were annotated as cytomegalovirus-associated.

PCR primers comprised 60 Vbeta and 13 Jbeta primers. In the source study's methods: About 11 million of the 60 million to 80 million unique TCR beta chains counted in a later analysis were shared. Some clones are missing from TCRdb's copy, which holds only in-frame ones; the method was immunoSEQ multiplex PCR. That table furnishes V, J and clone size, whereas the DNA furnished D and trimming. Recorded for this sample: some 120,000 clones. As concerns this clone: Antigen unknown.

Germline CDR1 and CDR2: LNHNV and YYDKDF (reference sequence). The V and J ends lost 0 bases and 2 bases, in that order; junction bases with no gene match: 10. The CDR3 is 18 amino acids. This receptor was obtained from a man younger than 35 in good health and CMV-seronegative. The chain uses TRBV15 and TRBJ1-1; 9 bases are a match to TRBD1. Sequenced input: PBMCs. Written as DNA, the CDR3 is TGTGCCACCAGCAGAGATCCCGCCGGGACAGGGCTTAACACTGAAGCTTTCTTT. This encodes CATSRDPAGTGLNTEAFF.